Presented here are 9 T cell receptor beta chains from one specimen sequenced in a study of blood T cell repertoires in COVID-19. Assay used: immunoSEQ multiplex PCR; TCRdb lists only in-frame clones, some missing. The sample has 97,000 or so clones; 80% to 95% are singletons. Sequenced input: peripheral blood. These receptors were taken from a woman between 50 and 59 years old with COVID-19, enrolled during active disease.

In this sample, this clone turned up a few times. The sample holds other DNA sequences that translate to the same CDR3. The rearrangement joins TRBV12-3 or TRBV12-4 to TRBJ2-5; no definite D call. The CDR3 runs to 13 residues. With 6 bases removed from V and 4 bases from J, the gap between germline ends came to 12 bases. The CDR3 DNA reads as TGTGCCAGCAGCCCTGACTTAGGAGAGACCCAGTACTTC. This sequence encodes CASSPDLGETQYF.

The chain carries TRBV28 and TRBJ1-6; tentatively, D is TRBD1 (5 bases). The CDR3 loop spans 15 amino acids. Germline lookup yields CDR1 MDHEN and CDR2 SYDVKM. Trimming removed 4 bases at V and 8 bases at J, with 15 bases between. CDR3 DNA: TGTGCCAGCAGTTCTCCCCGACAGCTTCATTCACCCCTCCACTTT. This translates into CASSSPRQLHSPLHF.

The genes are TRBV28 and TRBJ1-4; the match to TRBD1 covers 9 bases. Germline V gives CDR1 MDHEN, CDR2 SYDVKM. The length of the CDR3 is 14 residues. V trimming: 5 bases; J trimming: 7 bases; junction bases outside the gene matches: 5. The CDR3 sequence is CASSLGQGGEKLFF. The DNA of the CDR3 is TGTGCCAGCAGTCTGGGACAGGGCGGTGAAAAACTGTTTTTT.

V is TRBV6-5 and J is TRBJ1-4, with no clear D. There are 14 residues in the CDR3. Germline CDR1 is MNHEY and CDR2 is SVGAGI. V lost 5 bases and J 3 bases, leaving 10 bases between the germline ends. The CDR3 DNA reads TGTGCCAGCAGTCAGTTTGCGGCTAATGAAAAACTGTTTTTT. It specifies CASSQFAANEKLFF.

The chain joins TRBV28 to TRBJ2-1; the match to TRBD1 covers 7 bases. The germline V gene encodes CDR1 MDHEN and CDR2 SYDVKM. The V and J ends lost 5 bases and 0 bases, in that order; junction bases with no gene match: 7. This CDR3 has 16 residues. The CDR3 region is CASSPRGSSSYNEQFF. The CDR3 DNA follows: TGTGCCAGCAGTCCCAGGGGGAGCAGCTCCTACAATGAGCAGTTCTTC. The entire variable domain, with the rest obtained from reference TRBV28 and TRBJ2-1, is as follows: DVKVTQSSRYLVKRTGEKVFLECVQDMDHENMFWYRQDPGLGLRLIYFSYDVKMKEKGDIPEGYSVSREKKERFSLILESASTNQTSMYLCASSPRGSSSYNEQFFGPGTRLTVL.

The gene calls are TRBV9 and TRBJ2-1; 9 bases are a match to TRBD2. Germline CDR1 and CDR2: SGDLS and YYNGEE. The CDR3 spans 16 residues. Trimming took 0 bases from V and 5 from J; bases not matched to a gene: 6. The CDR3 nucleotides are TGTGCCAGCAGCGTAGTGGGTAGCGGGGGAAACAATGAGCAGTTCTTC. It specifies CASSVVGSGGNNEQFF.

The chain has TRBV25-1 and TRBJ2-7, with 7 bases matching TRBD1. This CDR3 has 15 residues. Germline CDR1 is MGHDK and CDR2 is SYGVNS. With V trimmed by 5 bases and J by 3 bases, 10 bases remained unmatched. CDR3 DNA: TGTGCCAGCAGTCCTAGTAACAGGGGAAGCTACGAGCAGTACTTC. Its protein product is CASSPSNRGSYEQYF.

The CDR3 reads CASSLDRGDYYGYTF. CDR3 coding DNA: TGCGCCAGCAGCCTGGACAGGGGGGACTACTATGGCTACACCTTC. The chain combines TRBV5-1 with TRBJ1-2; 10 positions agree with TRBD1. The CDR3 sequence is 15 residues long. Germline V CDR1 and CDR2: SGHRS, YFSETQ. V gave up 4 bases and J gave up 3 bases; unmatched junction bases: 6. The entire variable domain, with the rest obtained from reference TRBV5-1 and TRBJ1-2, is as follows: KAGVTQTPRYLIKTRGQQVTLSCSPISGHRSVSWYQQTPGQGLQFLFEYFSETQRNKGNFPGRFSGRQFSNSRSEMNVSTLELGDSALYLCASSLDRGDYYGYTFGSGTRLTVV.

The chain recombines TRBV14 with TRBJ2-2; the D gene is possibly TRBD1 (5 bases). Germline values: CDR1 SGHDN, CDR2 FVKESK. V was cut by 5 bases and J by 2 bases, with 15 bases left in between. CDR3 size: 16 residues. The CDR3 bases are TGTGCCAGCAGCACTCGAACAGGACCCAACACCGGGGAGCTGTTTTTT. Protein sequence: CASSTRTGPNTGELFF.